The T cell receptor beta chain under discussion was sequenced for a study of blood T cell repertoires in COVID-19. Background on the study: Some COVID-19 samples were acute and others convalescent; all came from the United States, Italy and Spain. PBMCs, B-cell-depleted T cells, or T cells provided the cDNA or gDNA that made up the material.

As processed by the authors: Estimated nucleated cell counts came from reference gene primer amplification. Generated by immunoSEQ multiplex PCR, the TCRdb table keeps only in-frame clones and is missing some. That table is the source of V, J and clone size, and D and trimming were worked out from the DNA. The table has around 150,000 clones, about 93% seen once. The CDR3 is 13 amino acids. V lost 5 bases and J lost 9; bases outside the gene matches: 7. Germline V gene sequence: CDR1 LGHNT, CDR2 FRNRAP. This clonotype was sampled from a woman aged 45-60 years with acute or convalescent COVID-19. This chain connects TRBV12-5 to TRBJ1-1, with TRBD1 identical over 9 bases. The sequencing input was peripheral blood. CDR3 protein: CASGNSGQGKAFF. In DNA form, the CDR3 reads TGTGCTAGTGGTAACTCTGGACAGGGGAAAGCTTTCTTT.